This T cell receptor beta chain was retrieved from a study of blood T cells in healthy people across ages. Study context: In model experiments, template switching was able to capture about one barcoded beta molecule for every two T cells that were present.

Study results and limitations: Considered underestimates were the diversity estimates obtained from one million T cells. Long-lived donors exceeded aged donors in naive CD4+ cells and diversity.

Total RNA was isolated from each sample in quantities of at least 5 micrograms. Germline V gene data show CDR1 as SGDLS and CDR2 as YYNGEE. This CDR3 region has 14 residues. V was clipped by 0 bases and J by 0 bases, with 7 bases between them. About this clonotype itself: The antigen remains undetermined.

Together with a sample-barcoded 5' primer, a J-beta primer mix was included in a second PCR lasting about 7 to 11 cycles. TCRdb re-analysed the 5' RACE reads in MiXCR, keeping a single row per CDR3 protein. The profile shows around 1,600,000 distinct CDR3 sequences, roughly 43% of them singletons. The chain uses TRBV9 and TRBJ2-7; maybe TRBD1 (5 bases). Source material: blood. This clonotype originated in a woman in her late teens or twenties in good health. As DNA, the CDR3 is TGTGCCAGCAGCGTAGCGGACAACTCCTACGAGCAGTACTTC. Translated, it gives CASSVADNSYEQYF.